This T cell receptor beta chain was documented in a study of blood T cell repertoires in COVID-19. This clone appeared a single time. Seattle's enrolled individuals joined amid active infection and were then monitored longitudinally. In the original processing: Scientists estimated how many nucleated cells there were by amplifying reference gene primers. Profiling relied on immunoSEQ multiplex PCR, and the TCRdb table lists in-frame clones only, not all of them. The DNA gave D and trimming, while V, J and clone size come from that table. The sample contains roughly 180,000 clones, around 83% of which appear only once. This CDR3 contains 14 residues. Germline values: CDR1 SGHDT, CDR2 YYEEEE. V lost 4 bases to trimming and J lost 5 bases, with 16 bases between them.

The specimen was peripheral blood. This receptor was taken from a woman in her forties or fifties with COVID-19, enrolled during active disease. The chain couples TRBV5-6 to TRBJ2-7; maybe TRBD1 (5 bases). The CDR3 nucleotides read TGTGCCAGCAGCCCCCTGGGTCTGGGGCACGAGCAGTACTTC. Translated, it gives CASSPLGLGHEQYF. The variable domain in full, completed from reference TRBV5-6 and TRBJ2-7, reads DAGVTQSPTHLIKTRGQQVTLRCSPKSGHDTVSWYQQALGQGPQFIFQYYEEEERQRGNFPDRFSGHQFPNYSSELNVNALLLGDSALYLCASSPLGLGHEQYFGPGTRLTVT.